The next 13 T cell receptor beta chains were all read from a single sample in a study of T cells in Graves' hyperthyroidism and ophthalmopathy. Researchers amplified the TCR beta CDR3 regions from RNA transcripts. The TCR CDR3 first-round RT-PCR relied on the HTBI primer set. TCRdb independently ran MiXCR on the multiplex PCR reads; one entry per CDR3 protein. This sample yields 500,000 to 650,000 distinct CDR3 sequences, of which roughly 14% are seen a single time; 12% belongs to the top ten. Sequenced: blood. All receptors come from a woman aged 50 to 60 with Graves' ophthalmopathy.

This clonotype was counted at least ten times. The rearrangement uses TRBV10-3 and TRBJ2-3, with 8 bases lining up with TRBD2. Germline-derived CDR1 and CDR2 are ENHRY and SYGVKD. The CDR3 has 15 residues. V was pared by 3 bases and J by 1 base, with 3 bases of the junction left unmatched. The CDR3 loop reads CAISERAGGTDTQYF. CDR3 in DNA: TGTGCCATCAGTGAAAGAGCGGGAGGCACAGATACGCAGTATTTT.

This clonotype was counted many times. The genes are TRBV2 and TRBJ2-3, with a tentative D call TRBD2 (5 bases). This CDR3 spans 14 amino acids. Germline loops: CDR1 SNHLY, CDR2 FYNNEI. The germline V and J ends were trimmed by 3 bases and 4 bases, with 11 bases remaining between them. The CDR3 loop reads CASSDGEPPDTQYF. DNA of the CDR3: TGTGCCAGCAGTGACGGGGAACCCCCAGATACGCAGTATTTT.

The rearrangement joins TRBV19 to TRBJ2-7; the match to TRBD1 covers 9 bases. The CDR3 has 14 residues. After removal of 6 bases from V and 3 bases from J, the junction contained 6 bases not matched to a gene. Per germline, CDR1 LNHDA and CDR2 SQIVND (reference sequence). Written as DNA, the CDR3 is TGTGCCAGTAGAACCCGGGACAGGGACTACGAGCAGTACTTC. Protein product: CASRTRDRDYEQYF.

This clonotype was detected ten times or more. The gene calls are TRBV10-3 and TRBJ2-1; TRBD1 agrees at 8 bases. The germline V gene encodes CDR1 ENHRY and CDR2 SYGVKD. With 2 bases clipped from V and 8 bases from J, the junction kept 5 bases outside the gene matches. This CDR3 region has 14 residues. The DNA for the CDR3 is TGTGCCATCAGTGAGAAAGGACAGGGCTATGAGCAGTTCTTC. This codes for CAISEKGQGYEQFF.

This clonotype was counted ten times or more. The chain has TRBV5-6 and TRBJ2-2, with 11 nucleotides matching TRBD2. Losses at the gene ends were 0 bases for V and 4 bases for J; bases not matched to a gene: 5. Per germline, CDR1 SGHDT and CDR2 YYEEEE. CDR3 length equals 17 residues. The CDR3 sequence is CASSLERLAGSTGELFF. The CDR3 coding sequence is TGTGCCAGCAGCTTGGAGAGACTAGCGGGAAGCACCGGGGAGCTGTTTTTT.

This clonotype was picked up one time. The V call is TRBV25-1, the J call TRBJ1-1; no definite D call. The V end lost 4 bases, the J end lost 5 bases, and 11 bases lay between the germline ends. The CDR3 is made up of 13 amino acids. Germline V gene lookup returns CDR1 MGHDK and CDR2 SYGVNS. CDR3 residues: CASSGQPGTEAFF. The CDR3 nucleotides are TGTGCCAGCAGTGGGCAGCCCGGGACTGAAGCTTTCTTT. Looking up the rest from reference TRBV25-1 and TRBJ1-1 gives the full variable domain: EADIYQTPRYLVIGTGKKITLECSQTMGHDKMYWYQQDPGMELHLIHYSYGVNSTEKGDLSSESTVSRIRTEHFPLTLESARPSHTSQYLCASSGQPGTEAFFGQGTRLTVV.

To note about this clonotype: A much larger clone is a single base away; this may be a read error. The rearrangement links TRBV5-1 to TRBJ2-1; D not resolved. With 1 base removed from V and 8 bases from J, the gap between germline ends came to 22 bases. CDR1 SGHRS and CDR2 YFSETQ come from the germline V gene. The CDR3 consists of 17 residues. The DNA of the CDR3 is TGCGCCAGCAGCTTGTTATCGGATCCGGCTCTTGGGGATGAGCAGTTCTTC. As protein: CASSLLSDPALGDEQFF.

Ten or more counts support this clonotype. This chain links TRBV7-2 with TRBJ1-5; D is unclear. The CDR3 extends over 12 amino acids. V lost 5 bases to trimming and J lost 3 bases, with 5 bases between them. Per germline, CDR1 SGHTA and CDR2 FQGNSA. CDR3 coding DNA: TGTGCCAGCAGCCTGGACAATCAGCCCCAGCATTTT. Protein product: CASSLDNQPQHF.

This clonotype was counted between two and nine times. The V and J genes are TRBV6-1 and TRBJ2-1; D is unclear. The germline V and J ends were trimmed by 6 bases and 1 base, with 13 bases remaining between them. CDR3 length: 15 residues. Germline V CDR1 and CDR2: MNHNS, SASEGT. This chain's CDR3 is CASSPAVGSYNEQFF. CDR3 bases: TGTGCCAGCAGCCCCGCGGTCGGATCCTACAATGAGCAGTTCTTC.

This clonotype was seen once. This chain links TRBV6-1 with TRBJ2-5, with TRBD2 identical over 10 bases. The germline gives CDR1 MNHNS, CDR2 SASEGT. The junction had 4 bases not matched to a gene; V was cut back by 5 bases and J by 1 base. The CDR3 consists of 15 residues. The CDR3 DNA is TGTGCCAGCAGTCGAGCGGGGGGGACCCAAGAGACCCAGTACTTC. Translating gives CASSRAGGTQETQYF.

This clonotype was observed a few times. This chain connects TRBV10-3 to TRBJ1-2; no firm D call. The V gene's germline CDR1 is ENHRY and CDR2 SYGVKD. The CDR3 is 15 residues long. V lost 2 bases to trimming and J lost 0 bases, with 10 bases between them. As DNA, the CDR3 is TGTGCCATCAGTGAGACAAGGGCATCTAACTATGGCTACACCTTC. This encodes CAISETRASNYGYTF.

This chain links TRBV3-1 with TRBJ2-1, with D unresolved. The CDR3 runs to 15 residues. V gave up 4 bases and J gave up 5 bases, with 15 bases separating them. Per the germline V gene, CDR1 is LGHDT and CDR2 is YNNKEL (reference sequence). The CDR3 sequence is CASSPESLGDNEQFF. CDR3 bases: TGTGCCAGCAGCCCGGAATCTCTTGGGGACAATGAGCAGTTCTTC.

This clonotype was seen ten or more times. CDR3 nucleotide sequence: TGTGCCAGCACCCCAAGATGGGGGCACACTGAAGCTTTCTTT. The encoded protein is CASTPRWGHTEAFF. The rearrangement uses TRBV27 and TRBJ1-1; D may be TRBD1 (6 bases). CDR3 length: 14 amino acids. The germline V and J ends were trimmed by 7 bases and 3 bases, with 15 bases remaining between them. CDR1 is MNHEY, CDR2 SMNVEV, per germline (reference sequence).